A selection of T cell receptor beta chains follows, all from one sample in a study of cytomegalovirus exposure and HLA in healthy donors. Clones were sequenced by immunoSEQ multiplex PCR, and TCRdb holds only the in-frame ones, with some missing. The sample yields 100,000 to 150,000 clones, approximately 80% seen once. The sequenced sample consisted of PBMCs. All receptors derive from a woman aged 40-49 years in good health and CMV-seronegative. The CDR3 runs from the conserved cysteine through the conserved F or W. Fields, in order: V gene, D gene, J gene, clone size, CDR3 protein, CDR3 DNA. A D gene is named only where the DNA matches it firmly. Some rows have no size entry. The others give once, few or many, or a class for an expanded clone.

>TRBV13|TRBD1|TRBJ1-2|NA
CASSFPRDRVPGYTF
TGTGCCAGCAGCTTCCCCCGGGACAGGGTGCCAGGCTACACCTTC
>TRBV18|TRBD1|TRBJ1-2|NA
CASSPNPGQGSGYTF
TGTGCCAGCTCACCCAACCCGGGACAGGGCTCGGGCTACACCTTC
>TRBV4-2|TRBD1|TRBJ1-6|once
CASSQVTGQGRSPLHF
TGTGCCAGCAGCCAGGTCACGGGACAGGGGCGTTCACCCCTCCACTTT
>TRBV10-3|NA|TRBJ1-2|NA
CAISERGIYGYTF
TGTGCCATCAGTGAGAGAGGGATCTATGGCTACACCTTC
>TRBV27|TRBD1|TRBJ1-1|NA
CASQSTGGSEAFF
TGTGCCAGCCAATCGACAGGGGGATCCGAAGCTTTCTTT
>TRBV9|TRBD2|TRBJ2-3|few
CASSHGLADSTDTQYF
TGTGCCAGCAGCCATGGACTAGCGGATAGCACAGATACGCAGTATTTT
>TRBV7-9|NA|TRBJ1-2|NA
CASITAGAATSNYGYTF
TGTGCCAGCATCACAGCGGGGGCGGCCACCTCTAACTATGGCTACACCTTC
>TRBV2|TRBD1|TRBJ1-5|few
CASSRDRGNQPQHF
TGTGCCAGCAGTCGGGACAGGGGCAATCAGCCCCAGCATTTT
>TRBV5-1|TRBD1|TRBJ1-4|NA
CASSLAPGQGNEKLFF
TGCGCCAGCAGCTTGGCCCCGGGACAGGGGAATGAAAAACTGTTTTTT
>TRBV7-9|TRBD1|TRBJ1-1|NA
CASSSGQGPPMNTEAFF
TGTGCCAGCAGCTCGGGACAGGGGCCCCCAATGAACACTGAAGCTTTCTTT
>TRBV6-1|TRBD1|TRBJ2-7|few
CASSAETGRCEQYF
TGTGCCAGCAGCGCCGAGACAGGGCGATGCGAGCAGTACTTC
>TRBV21-1|NA|TRBJ1-3|NA
CASTVTGGNTIYF
TGTGCCAGCACGGTAACCGGGGGAAACACCATATATTTT
>TRBV14|TRBD2|TRBJ2-7|NA
CASSQGLAGVYEQYF
TGTGCCAGCAGCCAAGGACTAGCGGGAGTCTACGAGCAGTACTTC
>TRBV6-5|TRBD1|TRBJ2-7|NA
CASSPRTGRQYEQYF
TGTGCCAGCAGTCCCAGGACAGGCCGTCAATACGAGCAGTACTTC
>TRBV28|NA|TRBJ1-1|NA
CASRGNLGAGTEAFF
TGTGCCAGCAGGGGTAATTTGGGGGCGGGCACTGAAGCTTTCTTT
>TRBV6-5|NA|TRBJ1-1|NA
CASYSRGFNTEAFF
TGTGCCAGCTATTCCCGGGGTTTTAACACTGAAGCTTTCTTT
>TRBV27|TRBD2|TRBJ2-1|NA
CASSLGTPGLAGNNEQFF
TGTGCCAGCAGTTTAGGGACACCGGGACTAGCGGGGAACAATGAGCAGTTCTTC